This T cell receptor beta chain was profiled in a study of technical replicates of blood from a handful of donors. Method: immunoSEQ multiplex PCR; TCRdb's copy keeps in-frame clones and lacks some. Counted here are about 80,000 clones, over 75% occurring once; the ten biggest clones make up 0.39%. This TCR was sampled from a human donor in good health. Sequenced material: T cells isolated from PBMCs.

CDR3 sequence (DNA): TGTGCCAGCAGCCCTAGTGCGGGAGTGTCGAATCAGCCCCAGCATTTT. Translated: CASSPSAGVSNQPQHF. The chain recombines TRBV9 with TRBJ1-5; no firm D call. Germline V CDR1 and CDR2: SGDLS, YYNGEE. The V end was cut by 4 bases, the J end by 4 bases, with 18 bases between. The CDR3 runs to 16 residues.